The 29 T cell receptor beta chains in this list originate from one sample, sequenced in a study of regulatory T cells in long-lasting Graves disease. Time point of the sample: newly diagnosed GD, antithyroid drugs for less than 3 months. After RNA was extracted from PBMCs, the TCR library was made from it. With iRepertoire HTBI primers and Arm-PCR of CDR3 regions, TCR beta libraries were built. TCRdb ran MiXCR on the multiplex PCR reads and lists one entry per CDR3 protein. This table has over 200,000 distinct CDR3 sequences, about 18% appearing once. Another study also made use of these data, one on T cells in Graves' hyperthyroidism and ophthalmopathy.

This sample comprised peripheral blood mononuclear cells (PBMCs), obtained at new diagnosis, from a patient treated with antithyroid drugs. Receptors originate from a woman aged 25 to 45 with Graves disease.

Of note for this clonotype: A far larger clone is one nucleotide away, so this likely arose from a read error. As the CDR3 is not closed by the conserved phenylalanine or tryptophan, this likely results from a read error. The chain employs TRBV3-1 and TRBJ2-3; perhaps TRBD1 as D (5 bases). The J call is in doubt because the DNA end fits TRBJ1-1 better. The CDR3 contains 15 residues. Germline-derived CDR1 and CDR2 are LGHDT and YNNKEL (reference sequence). CDR3 sequence (DNA): TGTGCCAGCAGCCAAGAAGGACAACCACTAACTGAAGCTTTCCTT. Translation gives CASSQEGQPLTEAFL.

This clonotype was counted at least ten times. The chain is built from TRBV11-2 and TRBJ1-6; D is possibly TRBD1 (6 bases). Deletions cut 2 bases from V and 12 bases from J, with 8 bases between. CDR3 length: 12 amino acids. The germline gives CDR1 SGHAT, CDR2 FQNNGV. In nucleotides, the CDR3 is TGTGCCAGCAGCTTACAGGGGTTACCCCTCCACTTT. Amino acid sequence: CASSLQGLPLHF.

The chain is built from TRBV7-9 and TRBJ2-5, with TRBD1 matching 12 bases. Germline-derived CDR1 and CDR2 are SEHNR and FQNEAQ (reference sequence). Trimming at V came to 5 bases and at J to 5 bases, leaving 3 bases not matched to a gene. The CDR3 runs to 14 residues. CDR3 loop: CASSPGQGAETQYF. DNA of the CDR3: TGTGCCAGCAGCCCGGGACAGGGGGCCGAGACCCAGTACTTC.

Ten or more counts support this clonotype. V gene TRBV4-2 combines with J gene TRBJ1-1; tentatively, D is TRBD1 (5 bases). Trimming cost V 2 bases and J 7 bases, with 11 bases left between them. Germline V gene lookup returns CDR1 LGHNA and CDR2 YNFKEQ. CDR3 length equals 13 residues. The CDR3 nucleotides are TGTGCCAGCAGCCAATGGCGGGACGGTGAAGCTTTCTTT. It is translated as CASSQWRDGEAFF.

The sample holds many counts of this clonotype. The J gene is TRBJ2-5, the V gene TRBV6-2 or TRBV6-3; 8 bases are a match to TRBD1. The CDR3 covers 14 residues. Germline CDR1 is MNHEY and CDR2 is SVGEGT. J lost 2 bases, V lost 4 bases, and 3 bases had no gene match. The CDR3 nucleotides are TGTGCCAGCAGTTCAAACAGGGGGCAAGAGACCCAGTACTTC. Residues: CASSSNRGQETQYF.

As concerns this clonotype: A much larger clone differs from this one at a single base, so this may be a read error. This sequence joins TRBV7-2 and TRBJ2-1; D not certain. Germline V lookup: CDR1 SGHTA, CDR2 FQGNSA. V was pared by 5 bases and J by 10 bases, with 21 bases between. The length of the CDR3 is 15 residues. The CDR3 spells CASSRTLDTSYEQFF. CDR3 bases: TGTGCCAGCAGCCGTACCCTAGACACCTCCTACGAGCAGTTCTTC.

In this sample, this clonotype turned up many times. This rearrangement joins TRBV11-2 to TRBJ1-1; D unresolved. Germline lookup yields CDR1 SGHAT and CDR2 FQNNGV. This CDR3 region has 15 residues. Trimming shortened V by 5 bases and J by 0 bases, and 13 bases separated the two germline ends. CDR3 in DNA: TGTGCCAGCAGCCTTCGGACCGGCATGAACACTGAAGCTTTCTTT. Its translation is CASSLRTGMNTEAFF.

CDR3: CASSFEGTSGTSTDTQYF. CDR3 DNA sequence: TGTGCCAGCAGCTTCGAAGGGACTAGCGGAACTAGCACAGATACGCAGTATTTT. The chain recombines TRBV7-2 with TRBJ2-3, with TRBD2 matching over 11 bases. CDR3 length: 18 amino acids. V lost 3 bases, J lost 0 bases, and 8 bases stayed unmatched. The germline CDR1 and CDR2 sequences are SGHTA and FQGNSA.

This clonotype was seen repeatedly, ten times or more. The CDR3 is CASSSMGQGSSPLHF. CDR3 in DNA: TGTGCCAGCAGCTCAATGGGACAGGGGAGTTCACCCCTCCACTTT. The chain links TRBV7-2 to TRBJ1-6; 10 positions match TRBD1. V lost 4 bases to trimming and J lost 9 bases; unmatched junction nucleotides: 6. There are 15 residues in the CDR3. The germline CDR1 and CDR2 sequences are SGHTA and FQGNSA.

This clonotype was observed at least ten times. The chain has TRBV6-1 and TRBJ1-3, with unresolved D. CDR1 and CDR2 (germline): MNHNS, SASEGT. The CDR3 is 16 amino acids. Trimming removed 2 bases from V and 0 bases from J, with 11 bases in between. As DNA, the CDR3 is TGTGCCAGCAGTGAAAGGGCCTATTACTCTGGAAACACCATATATTTT. It specifies CASSERAYYSGNTIYF.

This clonotype was seen many times. CDR3: CASSVSRGEDTEAFF. For the CDR3, the DNA is TGTGCCAGCAGTGTTTCCAGGGGTGAAGACACTGAAGCTTTCTTT. The V gene is TRBV6-1, the J gene TRBJ1-1; D possibly corresponds to TRBD1 (6 bases). Trimming took 4 bases from V and 3 from J, leaving 15 bases between them. The germline gives CDR1 MNHNS, CDR2 SASEGT. The length of the CDR3 is 15 residues.

The gene calls are TRBV27 and TRBJ1-1; possibly TRBD1 for D (5 bases). V lost 6 bases, J lost 1 base, and 9 bases lay in between. This CDR3 spans 13 amino acids. Germline-derived CDR1 and CDR2 are MNHEY and SMNVEV (reference sequence). This CDR3 is CASRTDTNTEAFF. The CDR3 DNA is TGTGCCAGCAGGACGGACACGAACACTGAAGCTTTCTTT.

The rearrangement joins TRBV15 to TRBJ2-7, with no clear D. In germline, CDR1 is LNHNV, CDR2 YYDKDF (reference sequence). The CDR3 extends over 15 amino acids. V lost 2 bases, J lost 1 base, and 12 bases lay in between. For the CDR3, the DNA is TGTGCCACCAGCAGATATAAAACAAATTCCTACGAGCAGTACTTC. This encodes CATSRYKTNSYEQYF.

The table lists this clonotype with many counts. The V call is TRBV29-1, the J call TRBJ2-1; 9 bases are shared with TRBD1. Looked up from germline, CDR1 is SQVTM and CDR2 is ANQGSEA. The CDR3 has 14 amino acids. This CDR3 is CTAAPGTGRNEQFF. The DNA for the CDR3 is TGCACCGCCGCACCCGGGACAGGGAGGAATGAGCAGTTCTTC.

Concerning this clonotype: A read error may explain this, as a much larger clone is one base away. The chain joins TRBV6-4 to TRBJ1-1; D possibly corresponds to TRBD1 (5 bases). Germline V gives CDR1 MRHNA, CDR2 SNTAGT. Trimming took 6 bases from V and 4 from J, leaving 12 bases between them. The CDR3 has 13 amino acids. In nucleotides, the CDR3 is TGTGCCAGCAGCCCAGACAGTTTCACTGAAGCTTTCTTT. As protein: CASSPDSFTEAFF.

Ten or more counts support this clonotype. The gene calls are TRBV2 and TRBJ1-1; D is unresolved. Deletions cut 0 bases from V and 8 bases from J, with 16 bases between. The CDR3 consists of 15 residues. CDR1 is SNHLY and CDR2 is FYNNEI in the germline V gene. CDR3 bases: TGTGCCAGCAGTGAAGCGCTTATCACCGCCGGGGAAGCTTTCTTT. Protein product: CASSEALITAGEAFF.

V is TRBV5-1 and J is TRBJ1-5; 7 bases line up with TRBD1. The J segment lost 6 bases and the V segment lost 0 bases, leaving 6 bases of the junction unmatched. Germline V CDR1 and CDR2: SGHRS, YFSETQ. The CDR3 contains 15 residues. CDR3 nucleotide sequence: TGCGCCAGCAGCTTGGGGGAAGGGGGCTCTCAGCCCCAGCATTTT. Translation: CASSLGEGGSQPQHF.

This clonotype has ten or more counts. The chain uses TRBV20-1 and TRBJ2-2; D may be TRBD2 (5 bases). Trimming removed 0 bases from V and 5 bases from J, with 13 bases in between. The CDR3 has 15 amino acids. From germline, CDR1 is DFQATT and CDR2 SNEGSKA (reference sequence). CDR3 nucleotide sequence: TGCAGTGCTAGAGATCTTAGACTAAAGACCGGGGAGCTGTTTTTT. Translated: CSARDLRLKTGELFF.

This clonotype was observed many times. This chain uses TRBV6-1 with TRBJ1-2; D is unclear. V lost 3 bases and J 4 bases, leaving 9 bases between the germline ends. The CDR3 is made up of 13 amino acids. The germline V gene has CDR1 MNHNS and CDR2 SASEGT. The CDR3 is CASSDSALYGYTF. The CDR3 bases are TGTGCCAGCAGTGATTCAGCTCTCTATGGCTACACCTTC.

This clonotype was found many times. The chain links TRBV5-4 to TRBJ1-2; D might be TRBD1 (5 bases). The CDR3 has 13 amino acids. The germline V gene encodes CDR1 SGHNT and CDR2 YYREEE (reference sequence). Trimming cost V 5 bases and J 5 bases, with 13 bases left between them. For the CDR3, the DNA is TGTGCCAGCAGTTCCGACAGTATTTATGGCTACACCTTC. This sequence encodes CASSSDSIYGYTF.

This clonotype was detected many times. The chain couples TRBV4-1 to TRBJ1-1; 9 bases align to TRBD1. Trimming took 4 bases from V and 5 from J; bases not matched to a gene: 5. This CDR3 comprises 14 residues. Germline V gene data show CDR1 as MGHRA and CDR2 as YSYEKL. CDR3 sequence reads: CASSLPGQGTEAFF. The CDR3 DNA sequence: TGCGCCAGCAGCCTACCTGGACAGGGGACTGAAGCTTTCTTT.

This clonotype was seen many times. The chain recombines TRBV12-3 or TRBV12-4 with TRBJ2-7; a possible D gene is TRBD2 (6 bases). The CDR3 totals 14 residues. Trimming shortened V by 4 bases and J by 4 bases, and 14 bases separated the two germline ends. CDR3 in amino acids: CASSSPKAGYEQYF. The DNA of the CDR3 is TGTGCCAGCAGTTCCCCTAAGGCGGGATACGAGCAGTACTTC.

The J gene is TRBJ1-5, the V gene TRBV12-3 or TRBV12-4; D is ambiguous. Trimming removed 1 base at V and 5 bases at J, with 9 bases between. The CDR3 is 14 amino acids. In DNA, the CDR3 is TGTGCCAGCAGTTTAGACGGAGCGTATCAGCCCCAGCATTTT. This gives the protein CASSLDGAYQPQHF.

This clonotype was observed many times. The rearrangement uses TRBV5-1 and TRBJ1-5; TRBD1 is a possible D gene (5 bases). Trimming cost V 3 bases and J 6 bases, with 13 bases left between them. CDR3 length equals 14 residues. The V gene's germline CDR1 is SGHRS and CDR2 YFSETQ. CDR3 in amino acids: CASSSGEDGQPQHF. DNA for the CDR3: TGCGCCAGCAGCTCGGGGGAGGATGGTCAGCCCCAGCATTTT.

In this sample, this clonotype turned up a few times. The V gene is TRBV5-5, the J gene TRBJ2-6; 11 bases map to TRBD1. The CDR3 loop spans 19 amino acids. Germline V CDR1 and CDR2: SGHKS, YYEKEE (reference sequence). Germline trimming cut 1 base from V and 4 bases from J; bases unmatched to any gene: 10. The CDR3 nucleotides read TGTGCCAGCAGCTTGAGTTTAGTGGACAGGGGGCCCGGGGCCAACGTCCTGACTTTC. It translates to CASSLSLVDRGPGANVLTF.

The sample holds many counts of this clonotype. The chain carries TRBV29-1 and TRBJ1-2; TRBD1 matches at 7 bases. This CDR3 region has 14 residues. The germline V gene has CDR1 SQVTM and CDR2 ANQGSEA. V dropped 2 bases and J dropped 1; count of bases not matched to a gene: 4. CDR3 sequence reads: CSVELRDSNYGYTF. CDR3 coding DNA: TGCAGCGTTGAATTGCGGGACAGTAACTATGGCTACACCTTC.

The gene calls are TRBV2 and TRBJ2-5, with 9 bases identical to TRBD2. J lost 4 bases, V lost 5 bases, and 5 bases had no gene match. This CDR3 has 14 residues. Germline V CDR1 and CDR2: SNHLY, FYNNEI. Here the CDR3 DNA reads TGTGCCAGCAGTCCAGCAGCGGGAGGAGAGACCCAGTACTTC. Translating gives CASSPAAGGETQYF.

This clonotype was seen ten or more times. J is TRBJ1-2 and V is TRBV3-1; no clear D gene. V lost 6 bases to trimming and J lost 10 bases, with 12 bases between them. Germline assignment: CDR1 LGHDT and CDR2 YNNKEL (reference sequence). The CDR3 totals 11 residues. CDR3 protein: CASRWGKDYTF. CDR3 nucleotide sequence: TGTGCCAGCAGGTGGGGAAAGGACTACACCTTC.

The chain is built from TRBV6-2 or TRBV6-3 and TRBJ2-5, with 9 bases lining up with TRBD2. The J segment lost 7 bases and the V segment lost 6 bases, leaving 15 bases of the junction unmatched. The length of the CDR3 is 16 residues. The germline V gene has CDR1 MNHEY and CDR2 SVGEGT. The CDR3 region has the DNA TGTGCCAGCAGGGATCCTGTGGGTAGCGGGGGAGGGACCCAGTACTTC. Protein product: CASRDPVGSGGGTQYF.